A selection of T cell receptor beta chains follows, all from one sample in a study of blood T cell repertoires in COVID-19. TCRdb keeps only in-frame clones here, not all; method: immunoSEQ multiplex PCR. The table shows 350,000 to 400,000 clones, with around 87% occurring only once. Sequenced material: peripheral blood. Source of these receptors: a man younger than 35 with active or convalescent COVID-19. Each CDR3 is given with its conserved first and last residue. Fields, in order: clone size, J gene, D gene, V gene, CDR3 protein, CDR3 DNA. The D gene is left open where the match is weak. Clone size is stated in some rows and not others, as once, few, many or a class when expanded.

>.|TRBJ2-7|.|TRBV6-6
CASSPFRLYEQYF
TGTGCCAGCAGCCCGTTTAGACTCTACGAGCAGTACTTC
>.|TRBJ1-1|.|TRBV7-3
CASSRNSVGTEAFF
TGTGCCAGCAGCCGTAACTCGGTCGGGACTGAAGCTTTCTTT
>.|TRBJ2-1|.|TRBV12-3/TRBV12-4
CASRDGAYNEQFF
TGTGCCAGCAGGGACGGGGCCTACAATGAGCAGTTCTTC
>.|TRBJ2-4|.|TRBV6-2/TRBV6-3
CASSFFQPGAKNIQYF
TGTGCCAGCAGTTTTTTCCAGCCGGGAGCCAAAAACATTCAGTACTTC
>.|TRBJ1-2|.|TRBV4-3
CASSQGAQAYGYTF
TGCGCCAGCAGCCAAGGAGCACAAGCGTATGGCTACACCTTC
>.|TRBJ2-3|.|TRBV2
CASSPDSNTGTQYF
TGTGCCAGCAGTCCCGACTCCAATACCGGTACGCAGTATTTT
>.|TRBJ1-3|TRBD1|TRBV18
CASSPSGGDSGNTIYF
TGTGCCAGCTCACCCTCAGGGGGCGATTCTGGAAACACCATATATTTT
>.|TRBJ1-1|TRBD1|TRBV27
CASSAKGAWDTEAFF
TGTGCCAGCAGTGCCAAGGGGGCTTGGGACACTGAAGCTTTCTTT
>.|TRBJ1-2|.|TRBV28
CASSLPGYYGYTF
TGTGCCAGCAGTTTACCAGGGTACTATGGCTACACCTTC
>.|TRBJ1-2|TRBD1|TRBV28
CASSLRTGYGYTF
TGTGCCAGCAGTTTGAGGACAGGTTATGGCTACACCTTC
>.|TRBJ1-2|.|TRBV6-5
CASSYLSGNNYGYTF
TGTGCCAGCAGTTACCTTTCCGGGAATAACTATGGCTACACCTTC
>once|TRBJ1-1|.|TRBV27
CASSPHRLNSGTEAFF
TGTGCCAGCAGCCCACACCGCCTCAACTCCGGGACTGAAGCTTTCTTT
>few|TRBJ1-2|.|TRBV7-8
CASSNGGSGDGYTF
TGTGCCAGCAGCAACGGGGGGAGTGGAGATGGCTACACCTTC
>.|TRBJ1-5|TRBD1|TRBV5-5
CASSFSGQKNQPQHF
TGTGCCAGCAGCTTTTCGGGACAGAAGAATCAGCCCCAGCATTTT
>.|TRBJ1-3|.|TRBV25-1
CASSEPSAPGNTIYF
TGTGCCAGCAGTGAACCCTCCGCGCCTGGAAACACCATATATTTT
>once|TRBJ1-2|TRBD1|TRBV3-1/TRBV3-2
CASSRGTEFTNYGYTF
TGTGCCAGCAGCCGAGGGACAGAATTTACTAACTATGGCTACACCTTC
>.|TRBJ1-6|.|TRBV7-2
CASSVQNRVGSPLHF
TGTGCCAGCAGCGTGCAAAACAGGGTTGGTTCACCCCTCCACTTT
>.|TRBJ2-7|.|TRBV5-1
CASSFGQPSYEQYF
TGCGCCAGCAGCTTTGGACAGCCATCCTACGAGCAGTACTTC
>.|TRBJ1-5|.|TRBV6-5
CASSYSSMGGRHF
TGTGCCAGCAGTTACTCGAGTATGGGGGGGCGGCATTTT
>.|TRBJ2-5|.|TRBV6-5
CASRQGPETQYF
TGTGCCAGCAGGCAGGGGCCTGAGACCCAGTACTTC
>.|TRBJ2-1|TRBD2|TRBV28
CASSTGLAKSSYNEQFF
TGTGCCAGCAGTACGGGACTAGCGAAAAGCTCCTACAATGAGCAGTTCTTC
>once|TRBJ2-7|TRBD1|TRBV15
CATSRDRGRGEQYF
TGTGCCACCAGCCGGGACAGGGGGCGGGGGGAGCAGTACTTC
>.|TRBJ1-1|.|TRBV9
CASSPQLLTEAFF
TGTGCCAGCAGCCCCCAATTGTTGACTGAAGCTTTCTTT
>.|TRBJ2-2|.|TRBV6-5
CASSYRTAASGELFF
TGTGCCAGCAGTTACCGGACAGCCGCTTCCGGGGAGCTGTTTTTT
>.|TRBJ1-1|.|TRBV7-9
CASSLPTRTGKTEAFF
TGTGCCAGCAGCTTACCCACCCGAACAGGGAAAACTGAAGCTTTCTTT
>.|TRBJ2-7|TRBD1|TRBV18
CASSRAGTGNYEQYF
TGTGCCAGCTCAAGGGCCGGGACAGGGAACTACGAGCAGTACTTC
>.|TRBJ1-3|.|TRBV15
CATSMQGSSGNTIYF
TGTGCCACCAGCATGCAGGGGAGCTCTGGAAACACCATATATTTT
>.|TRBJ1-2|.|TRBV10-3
CAITPGHNYGYTF
TGTGCCATCACCCCGGGACACAATTATGGCTACACCTTC
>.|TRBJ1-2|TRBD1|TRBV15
CATSSRDSYGYTF
TGTGCCACCAGCAGCCGGGACAGCTATGGCTACACCTTC
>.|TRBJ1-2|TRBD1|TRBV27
CASGRTGGGYTF
TGTGCCAGCGGCCGGACAGGGGGTGGCTACACCTTC
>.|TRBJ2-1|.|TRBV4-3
CASSQERDFPYNEQFF
TGCGCCAGCAGCCAAGAGCGGGATTTTCCCTACAATGAGCAGTTCTTC
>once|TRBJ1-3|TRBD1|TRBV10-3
CAIGLTGPGNTIYF
TGTGCCATCGGGCTGACAGGGCCTGGAAACACCATATATTTT
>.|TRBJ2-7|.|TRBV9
CASSVGPGMSYEQYF
TGTGCCAGCAGCGTAGGTCCAGGAATGTCCTACGAGCAGTACTTC
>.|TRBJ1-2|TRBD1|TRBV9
CASSGDRDREFGYGYTF
TGTGCCAGCAGCGGGGACAGGGATAGGGAGTTCGGCTATGGCTACACCTTC
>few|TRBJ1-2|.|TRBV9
CASSVSYYGYTF
TGTGCCAGCAGCGTATCGTACTATGGCTACACCTTC
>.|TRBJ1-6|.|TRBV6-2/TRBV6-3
CASSRSGNNNSPLHF
TGTGCCAGCAGTCGGTCAGGGAATAATAATTCACCCCTCCACTTT
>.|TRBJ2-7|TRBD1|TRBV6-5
CASSLGTEYEQYF
TGTGCCAGCAGCCTAGGGACAGAGTACGAGCAGTACTTC
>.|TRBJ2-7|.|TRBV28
CASSLGGFYEQYF
TGTGCCAGCAGTTTAGGGGGGTTCTACGAGCAGTACTTC
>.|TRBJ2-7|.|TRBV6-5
CATHRDYEQYF
TGTGCCACCCACCGGGACTACGAGCAGTACTTC
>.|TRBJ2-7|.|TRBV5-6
CASQNLNYEQYF
TGTGCCAGCCAGAATTTAAACTACGAGCAGTACTTC
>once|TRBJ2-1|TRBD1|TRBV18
CASSPLDRGEQFF
TGTGCCAGCTCACCACTCGACAGGGGTGAGCAGTTCTTC
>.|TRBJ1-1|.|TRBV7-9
CASSFGDTREAFF
TGTGCCAGCAGCTTCGGGGACACTCGTGAAGCTTTCTTT